This T cell receptor beta chain derives from a study of cytomegalovirus exposure and HLA in healthy donors. Regarding the study as a whole: The study labeled around 160 TCR beta chains cytomegalovirus-associated. Analysis performed later showed TCR beta chains linked to HLA being more clonally expanded than equally common others. Presence/absence comparisons presumed near-even sequencing depth among donors.

At the time of sampling, donors were nominally healthy, though unrecorded immune exposures were likely. Germline values: CDR1 LGHNA, CDR2 YSLEER. This CDR3 has 17 residues. V was pared by 0 bases and J by 4 bases, with 7 bases of the junction left unmatched. The PCR ran on 60 Vbeta and 13 Jbeta primers. Only in-frame clones appear in the TCRdb table, and some are missing; sequencing was by immunoSEQ multiplex PCR. The sample records 150,000 or so clones, approximately 72% being singletons. On this clone itself: Its antigen is undetermined.

This receptor was taken from a female donor in good health and CMV-seronegative. V usage is TRBV4-3 and J usage is TRBJ1-2, with TRBD1 matching 11 bases. What was sequenced was PBMCs. The DNA of the CDR3 is TGCGCCAGCAGCCAAGATGGACAGGGGGCCTCCGCCTATGGCTACACCTTC. This translates into CASSQDGQGASAYGYTF.